Here is one TCR beta chain with its context. Its antigen is unidentified. The sample belongs to a study of T cell responses to AZD1222 COVID-19 vaccine. In the study overall: Second doses that came at about 4 or about 12 weeks were put together. Study-level points and caveats: The donor cohort was predominantly white British with a female majority, and clonal diversity may have been underestimated.

Germline lookup yields CDR1 MNHEY and CDR2 SMNVEV (reference sequence). The CDR3 totals 16 residues. The V segment lost 4 bases and the J segment 3 bases; nucleotides outside the gene matches: 11. The protocol was immunoSEQ multiplex PCR, while the TCRdb copy is restricted to in-frame clones and leaves out a portion. The sample shows about 88,000 clones, just over 90% of them seen only once. The chain joins TRBV27 to TRBJ2-7; 8 bases align to TRBD2. The TCR originated in an adult in good health. Sample: peripheral blood, taken on day 0 of AZD1222 vaccination. The CDR3 DNA reads TGTGCCAGCAGTTCCGTATTAGGGACTAGTATCTACGAGCAGTACTTC. It codes for CASSSVLGTSIYEQYF.